Sequencing of this TCR beta chain was carried out in a study of regulatory T cells in long-lasting Graves disease. Regarding time point: newly diagnosed GD, antithyroid drugs for less than 3 months. The TCR library used RNA extracted from PBMCs. Assembly of TCR beta libraries relied on iRepertoire HTBI primers together with Arm-PCR of CDR3 regions. Each CDR3 protein gets one entry after TCRdb re-called the multiplex PCR reads with MiXCR. The sample yields over 450,000 distinct CDR3 sequences, approximately 12% seen once. CDR1 and CDR2 from the germline V gene are KGHSH and LQKENI. The CDR3 runs 15 residues. With 3 bases removed from V and 2 bases from J, the gap between germline ends came to 13 bases. This clonotype was counted a few times. These data are also associated with another study on T cells in Graves' hyperthyroidism and ophthalmopathy. That work adds: Also found in blood were most expanded thyroid clonotypes above 0.001.

The sample in question was peripheral blood mononuclear cells (PBMCs), obtained at new diagnosis, from a patient treated with antithyroid drugs. The chain recombines TRBV18 with TRBJ2-5; tentative D call: TRBD1 (5 bases). The TCR comes from a woman aged 25 to 45 with Graves disease. This CDR3 is CASSPLPRGQETQYF. Written as DNA, the CDR3 is TGTGCCAGCTCACCGTTACCTAGGGGACAAGAGACCCAGTACTTC. Using reference TRBV18 and TRBJ2-5 for the parts outside the CDR3, the full variable domain is NAGVMQNPRHLVRRRGQEARLRCSPMKGHSHVYWYRQLPEEGLKFMVYLQKENIIDESGMPKERFSAEFPKEGPSILRIQQVVRGDSAAYFCASSPLPRGQETQYFGPGTRLLVL.